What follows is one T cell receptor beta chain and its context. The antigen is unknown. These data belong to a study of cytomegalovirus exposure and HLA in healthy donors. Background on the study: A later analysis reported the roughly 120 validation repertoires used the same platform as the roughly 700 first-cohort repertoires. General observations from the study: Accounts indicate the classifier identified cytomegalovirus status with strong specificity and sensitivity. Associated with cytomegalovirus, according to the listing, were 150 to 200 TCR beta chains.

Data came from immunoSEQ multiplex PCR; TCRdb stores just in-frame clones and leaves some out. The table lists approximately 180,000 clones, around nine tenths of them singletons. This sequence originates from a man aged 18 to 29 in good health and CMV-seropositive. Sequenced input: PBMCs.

Written as DNA, the CDR3 is TGTGCCAGCAGCCGGGAAGGAAATGAGCAGTTCTTC. Translating gives CASSREGNEQFF. The rearrangement links TRBV5-4 to TRBJ2-1; D might be TRBD2 (5 bases). Germline CDR1 reads SGHNT; CDR2 reads YYREEE (reference sequence). The CDR3 loop spans 12 amino acids. V dropped 4 bases and J dropped 7 bases, with 9 bases sitting between them.